This T cell receptor beta chain was identified during a study of monozygotic twins with inflammatory bowel disease. Study outcomes and limitations: Immunosuppressive treatment differences may have increased patient repertoire variability.

About this clonotype itself: Its specificity is not known.

This CDR3 region has 14 residues. Germline V gene lookup returns CDR1 KGHSH and CDR2 LQKENI. Eight separate reactions for every sample produced the cDNA. UMIs bearing a 6-nucleotide sample barcode were added through template switching. TCRdb re-called the 5' RACE reads and gives one entry per CDR3 protein, without DNA. The sample table sets out 110,000 to 150,000 distinct CDR3 sequences. The chain combines TRBV18 with TRBJ1-5; TCRdb calls TRBD1, which cannot be checked without DNA. Sequenced input: blood. The receptor's source is a human donor with ulcerative colitis or Crohn's disease, or a healthy co-twin of an affected twin (not recorded which). This chain's CDR3 is CASSPRQGNQPQHF.